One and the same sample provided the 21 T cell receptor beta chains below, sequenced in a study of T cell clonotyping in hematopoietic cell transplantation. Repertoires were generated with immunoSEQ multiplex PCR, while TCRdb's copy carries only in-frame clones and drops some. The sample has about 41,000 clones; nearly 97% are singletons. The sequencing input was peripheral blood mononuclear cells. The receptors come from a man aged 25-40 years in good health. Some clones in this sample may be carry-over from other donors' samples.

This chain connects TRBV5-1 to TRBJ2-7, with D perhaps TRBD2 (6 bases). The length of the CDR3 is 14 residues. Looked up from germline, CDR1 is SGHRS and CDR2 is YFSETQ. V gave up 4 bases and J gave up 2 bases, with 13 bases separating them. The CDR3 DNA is TGCGCCAGCAGCCCCCGGGAGAGACCCTACGAGCAGTACTTC. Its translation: CASSPRERPYEQYF.

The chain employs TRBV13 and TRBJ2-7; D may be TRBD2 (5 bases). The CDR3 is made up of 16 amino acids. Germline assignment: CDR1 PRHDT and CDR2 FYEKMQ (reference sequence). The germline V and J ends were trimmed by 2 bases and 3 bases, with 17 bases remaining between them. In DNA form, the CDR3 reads TGTGCCAGCAGCTTACGACGGGGTAACTCTTACTACGAGCAGTACTTC. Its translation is CASSLRRGNSYYEQYF.

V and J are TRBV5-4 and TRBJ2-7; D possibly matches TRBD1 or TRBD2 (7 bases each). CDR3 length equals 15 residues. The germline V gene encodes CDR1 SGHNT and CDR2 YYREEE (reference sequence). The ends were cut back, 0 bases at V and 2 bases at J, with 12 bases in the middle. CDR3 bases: TGTGCCAGCAGCTTGGAAGGGAGGGGGCCCTACGAGCAGTACTTC. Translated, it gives CASSLEGRGPYEQYF.

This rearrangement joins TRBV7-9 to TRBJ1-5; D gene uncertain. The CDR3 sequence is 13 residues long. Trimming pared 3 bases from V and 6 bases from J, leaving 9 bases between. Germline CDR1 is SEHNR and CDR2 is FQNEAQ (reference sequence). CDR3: CASSLGLSQPQHF. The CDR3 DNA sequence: TGTGCCAGCAGCTTGGGTCTTAGTCAGCCCCAGCATTTT. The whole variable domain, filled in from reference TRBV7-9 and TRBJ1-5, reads DTGVSQNPRHKITKRGQNVTFRCDPISEHNRLYWYRQTLGQGPEFLTYFQNEAQLEKSRLLSDRFSAERPKGSFSTLEIQRTEQGDSAMYLCASSLGLSQPQHFGDGTRLSIL.

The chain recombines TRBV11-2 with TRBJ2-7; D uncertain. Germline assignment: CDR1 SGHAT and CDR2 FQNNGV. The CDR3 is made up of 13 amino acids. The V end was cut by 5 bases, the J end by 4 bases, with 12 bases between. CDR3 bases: TGTGCCAGCAGCCTGGGTATGGTTTACGAGCAGTACTTC. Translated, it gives CASSLGMVYEQYF.

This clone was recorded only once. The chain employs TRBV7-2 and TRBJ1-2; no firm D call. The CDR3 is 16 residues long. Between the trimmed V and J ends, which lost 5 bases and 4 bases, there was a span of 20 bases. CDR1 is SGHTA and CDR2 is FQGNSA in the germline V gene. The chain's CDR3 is CASSPDTTRNTYGYTF. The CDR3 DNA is TGTGCCAGCAGCCCAGATACGACACGTAATACCTATGGCTACACCTTC.

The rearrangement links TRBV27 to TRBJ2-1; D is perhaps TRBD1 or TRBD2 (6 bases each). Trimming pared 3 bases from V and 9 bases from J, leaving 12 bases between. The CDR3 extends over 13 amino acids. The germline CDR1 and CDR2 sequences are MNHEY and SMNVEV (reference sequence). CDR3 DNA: TGTGCCAGCAGTTTTGGGGGGCCAGGTGAGCAGTTCTTC. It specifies CASSFGGPGEQFF.

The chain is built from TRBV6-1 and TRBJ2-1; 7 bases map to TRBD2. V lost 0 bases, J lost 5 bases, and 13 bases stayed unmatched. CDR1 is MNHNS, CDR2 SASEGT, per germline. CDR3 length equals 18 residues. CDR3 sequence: CASSEATTLTSFDNEQFF. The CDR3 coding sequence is TGTGCCAGCAGTGAAGCGACGACCTTGACTAGCTTTGACAATGAGCAGTTCTTC.

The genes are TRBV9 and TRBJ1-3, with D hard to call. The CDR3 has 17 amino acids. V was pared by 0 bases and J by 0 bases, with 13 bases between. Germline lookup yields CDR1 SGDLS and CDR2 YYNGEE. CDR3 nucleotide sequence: TGTGCCAGCAGCGTAGCGCGGCAGCCTAACTCTGGAAACACCATATATTTT. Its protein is CASSVARQPNSGNTIYF.

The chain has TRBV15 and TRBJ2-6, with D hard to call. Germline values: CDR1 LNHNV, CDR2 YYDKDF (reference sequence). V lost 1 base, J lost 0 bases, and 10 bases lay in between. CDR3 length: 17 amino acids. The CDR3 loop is CATSRVQVFSGANVLTF. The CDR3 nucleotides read TGTGCCACCAGCAGAGTCCAGGTTTTCTCTGGGGCCAACGTCCTGACTTTC.

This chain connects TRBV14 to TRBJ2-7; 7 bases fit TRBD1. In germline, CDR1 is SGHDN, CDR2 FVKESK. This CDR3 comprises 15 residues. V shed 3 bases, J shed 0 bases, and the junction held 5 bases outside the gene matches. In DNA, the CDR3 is TGTGCCAGCAGCCACCGACAGGGTTACTCCTACGAGCAGTACTTC. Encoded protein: CASSHRQGYSYEQYF. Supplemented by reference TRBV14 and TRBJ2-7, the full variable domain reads EAGVTQFPSHSVIEKGQTVTLRCDPISGHDNLYWYRRVMGKEIKFLLHFVKESKQDESGMPNNRFLAERTGGTYSTLKVQPAELEDSGVYFCASSHRQGYSYEQYFGPGTRLTVT.

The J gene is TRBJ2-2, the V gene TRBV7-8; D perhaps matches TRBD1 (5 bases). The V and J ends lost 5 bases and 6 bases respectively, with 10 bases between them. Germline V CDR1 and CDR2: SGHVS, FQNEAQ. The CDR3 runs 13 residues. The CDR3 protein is CASSTRVAGELFF. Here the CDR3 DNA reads TGTGCCAGCAGCACCAGGGTTGCCGGGGAGCTGTTTTTT.

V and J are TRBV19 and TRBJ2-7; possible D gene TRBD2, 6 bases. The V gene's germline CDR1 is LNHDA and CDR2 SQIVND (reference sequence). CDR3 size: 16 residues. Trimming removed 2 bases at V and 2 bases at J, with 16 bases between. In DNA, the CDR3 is TGTGCCAGTAGTATATCTGGCCGGGGGAGGCCCTACGAGCAGTACTTC. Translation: CASSISGRGRPYEQYF.

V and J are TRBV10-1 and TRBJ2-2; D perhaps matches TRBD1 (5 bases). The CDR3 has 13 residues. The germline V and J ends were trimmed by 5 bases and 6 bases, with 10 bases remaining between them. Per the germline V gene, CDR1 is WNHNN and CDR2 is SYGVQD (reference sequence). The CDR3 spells CASSFQGAGELFF. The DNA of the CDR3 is TGCGCCAGCAGTTTTCAAGGGGCCGGGGAGCTGTTTTTT.

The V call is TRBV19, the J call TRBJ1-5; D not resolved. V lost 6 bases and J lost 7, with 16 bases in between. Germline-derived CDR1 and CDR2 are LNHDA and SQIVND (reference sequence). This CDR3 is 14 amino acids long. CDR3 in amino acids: CASRSEVGIQPQHF. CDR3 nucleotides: TGTGCCAGTAGGTCTGAGGTTGGGATACAGCCCCAGCATTTT.

For the CDR3, the DNA is TGTGCCAGCAGTCTGAGGGTTCAAGAGACCCAGTACTTC. Protein product: CASSLRVQETQYF. The chain carries TRBV2 and TRBJ2-5, with D tentatively TRBD2 (5 bases). Germline V gives CDR1 SNHLY, CDR2 FYNNEI. The CDR3 runs 13 residues. Trimming left V 5 bases short and J 2 bases short, with 9 bases between.

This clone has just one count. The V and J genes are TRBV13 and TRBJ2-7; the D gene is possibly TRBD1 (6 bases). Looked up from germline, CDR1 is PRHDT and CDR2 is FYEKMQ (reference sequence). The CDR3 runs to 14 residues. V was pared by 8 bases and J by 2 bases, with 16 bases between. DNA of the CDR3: TGTGCCAGCGGATACAGGGTAGCCCCCTACGAGCAGTACTTC. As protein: CASGYRVAPYEQYF.

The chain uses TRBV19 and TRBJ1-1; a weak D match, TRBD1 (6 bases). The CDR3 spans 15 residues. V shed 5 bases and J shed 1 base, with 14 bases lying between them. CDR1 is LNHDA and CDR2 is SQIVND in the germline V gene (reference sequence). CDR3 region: CASSFQGRRNTEAFF. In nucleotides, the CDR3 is TGTGCCAGTAGTTTCCAGGGGAGGAGGAACACTGAAGCTTTCTTT.

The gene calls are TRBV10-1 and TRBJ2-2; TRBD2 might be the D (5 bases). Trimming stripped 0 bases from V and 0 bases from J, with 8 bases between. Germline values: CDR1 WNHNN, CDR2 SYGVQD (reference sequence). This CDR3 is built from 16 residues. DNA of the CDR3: TGCGCCAGCAGTGAGTCGTTCGGGACGAACACCGGGGAGCTGTTTTTT. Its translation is CASSESFGTNTGELFF.

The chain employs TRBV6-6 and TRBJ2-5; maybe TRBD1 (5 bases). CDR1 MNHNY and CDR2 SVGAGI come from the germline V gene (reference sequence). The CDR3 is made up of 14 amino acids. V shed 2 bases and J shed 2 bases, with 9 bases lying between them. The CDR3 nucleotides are TGTGCCAGCAGTTACCAGGGTTCTCAAGAGACCCAGTACTTC. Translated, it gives CASSYQGSQETQYF.

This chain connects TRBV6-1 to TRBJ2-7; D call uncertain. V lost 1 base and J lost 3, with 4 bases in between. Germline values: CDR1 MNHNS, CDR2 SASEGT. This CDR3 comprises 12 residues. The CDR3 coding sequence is TGTGCCAGCAGTGAAGGGGGCTACGAGCAGTACTTC. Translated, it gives CASSEGGYEQYF.